The 2 T cell receptor beta chains reported below all come from one sample, sequenced in a study of OX40 agonist ivuxolimab in advanced cancers. Assay: immunoSEQ multiplex PCR; the TCRdb copy retains only in-frame clones and omits some. The data show 55,000 to 70,000 clones, 80% to 95% seen once. The sequenced sample was CD4+ or CD8+ T cells sorted from blood, obtained in a trial of the OX40 agonist ivuxolimab. These receptors were obtained from an adult with an advanced solid tumor such as melanoma, head and neck, liver or kidney cancer.

The chain is built from TRBV27 and TRBJ1-5, with D uncertain. Germline CDR1 is MNHEY and CDR2 is SMNVEV (reference sequence). Trimming cost V 3 bases and J 7 bases, with 10 bases left between them. The CDR3 covers 13 residues. Here the CDR3 reads CASSFGVQQPQHF. The CDR3 DNA sequence: TGTGCCAGCAGTTTCGGGGTCCAGCAGCCCCAGCATTTT.

J is TRBJ2-7 and V is TRBV10-3, with TRBD1 identical over 10 bases. This CDR3 comprises 14 residues. Per germline, CDR1 ENHRY and CDR2 SYGVKD. Trimming took 6 bases from V and 3 from J; bases not matched to a gene: 5. The DNA for the CDR3 is TGTGCCATCAGAGATCGGGACAGGGGCTACGAGCAGTACTTC. Translating it yields CAIRDRDRGYEQYF.